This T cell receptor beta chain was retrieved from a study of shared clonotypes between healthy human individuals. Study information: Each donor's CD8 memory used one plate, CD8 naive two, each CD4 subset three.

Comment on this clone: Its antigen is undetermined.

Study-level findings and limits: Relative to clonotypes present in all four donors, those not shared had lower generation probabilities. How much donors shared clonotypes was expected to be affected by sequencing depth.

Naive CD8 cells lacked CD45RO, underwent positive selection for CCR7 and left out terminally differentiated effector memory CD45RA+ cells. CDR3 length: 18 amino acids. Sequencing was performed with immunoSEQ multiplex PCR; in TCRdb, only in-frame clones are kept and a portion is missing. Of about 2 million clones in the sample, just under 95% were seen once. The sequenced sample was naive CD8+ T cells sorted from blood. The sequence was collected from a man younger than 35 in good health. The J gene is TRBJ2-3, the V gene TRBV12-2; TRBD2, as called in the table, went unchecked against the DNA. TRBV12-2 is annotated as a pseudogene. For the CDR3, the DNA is TGTGCAAGTCGCTACCCCCCCGTAGCGGGAGAGGGTTTAGATACGCAGTATTTT. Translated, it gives CASRYPPVAGEGLDTQYF.